This T cell receptor (beta chain) is drawn from a study of long-term antiretroviral therapy in people with HIV. V was pared by 0 bases and J by 7 bases, with 15 bases between. The CDR3 consists of 16 residues. Per germline, CDR1 MGHRA and CDR2 YSYEKL. An immunoSEQ assay, version v3.0, was performed at survey level. Profiling relied on immunoSEQ multiplex PCR, and the TCRdb table lists in-frame clones only, not all of them. The data hold tens of thousands of clones, with about 86% observed a single time. The TCR was taken from a man aged 25-45 years with HIV. The starting material was unsorted PBMCs, obtained 0.7 years before starting antiretroviral therapy. J is TRBJ1-4 and V is TRBV4-1; D not resolved. In nucleotides, the CDR3 is TGCGCCAGCAGCCAAGACGCCCCTTCGCGGGGTGAAAAACTGTTTTTT. This translates into CASSQDAPSRGEKLFF.